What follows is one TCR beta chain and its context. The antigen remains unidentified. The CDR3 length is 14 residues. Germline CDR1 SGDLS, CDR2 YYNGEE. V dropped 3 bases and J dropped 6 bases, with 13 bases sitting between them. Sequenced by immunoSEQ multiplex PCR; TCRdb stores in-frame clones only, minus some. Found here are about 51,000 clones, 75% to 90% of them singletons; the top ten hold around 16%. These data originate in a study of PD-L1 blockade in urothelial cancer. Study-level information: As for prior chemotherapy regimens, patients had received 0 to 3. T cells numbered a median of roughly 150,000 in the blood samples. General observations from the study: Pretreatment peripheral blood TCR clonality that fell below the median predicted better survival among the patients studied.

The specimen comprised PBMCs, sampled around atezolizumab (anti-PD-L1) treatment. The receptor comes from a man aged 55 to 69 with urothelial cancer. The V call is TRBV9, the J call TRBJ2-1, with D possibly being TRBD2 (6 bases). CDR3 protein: CASSGTYGSNEQFF. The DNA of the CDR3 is TGTGCCAGCAGCGGGACATACGGGAGCAATGAGCAGTTCTTC.